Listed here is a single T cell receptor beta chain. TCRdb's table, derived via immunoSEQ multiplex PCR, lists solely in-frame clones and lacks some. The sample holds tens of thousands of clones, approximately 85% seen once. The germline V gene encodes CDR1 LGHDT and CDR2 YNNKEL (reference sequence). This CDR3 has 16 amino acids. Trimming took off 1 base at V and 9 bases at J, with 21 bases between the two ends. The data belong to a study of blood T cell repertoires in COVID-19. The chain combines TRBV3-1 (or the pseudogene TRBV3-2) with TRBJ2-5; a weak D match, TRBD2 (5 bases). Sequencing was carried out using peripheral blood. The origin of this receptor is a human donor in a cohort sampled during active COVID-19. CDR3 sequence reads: CASSQVQARGFAAQYF. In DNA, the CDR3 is TGTGCCAGCAGCCAAGTCCAGGCGCGAGGGTTCGCGGCCCAGTACTTC.